One and the same sample provided the 30 T cell receptor beta chains below, sequenced in a study of graft-versus-host responses after intestinal transplantation. Some clones are missing from TCRdb's copy, which holds only in-frame ones; the method was immunoSEQ multiplex PCR. The table includes about 24,000 clones, 70% to 90% detected once. The sequences come from PBMCs, collected more than 450 days after intestinal transplant. The receptors shown here come from a human patient who received an intestinal transplant, so some T cells may come from the graft donor.

This clone has a single count. The genes are TRBV9 and TRBJ2-1, with 9 bases aligning to TRBD2. The germline V gene encodes CDR1 SGDLS and CDR2 YYNGEE. With 3 bases clipped from V and 2 bases from J, the junction kept 3 bases outside the gene matches. The CDR3 loop spans 15 amino acids. The CDR3 region is CASSARTSAYNEQFF. The CDR3 DNA sequence: TGTGCCAGCAGCGCAAGGACTAGCGCCTACAATGAGCAGTTCTTC.

This clone was detected only once. V and J are TRBV5-1 and TRBJ2-2; D perhaps matches TRBD1 (6 bases). Trimming took 4 bases from V and 6 from J, leaving 19 bases between them. In germline, CDR1 is SGHRS, CDR2 YFSETQ. This CDR3 has 16 amino acids. This chain's CDR3 is CASSQKAGTLAGELFF. The CDR3, as DNA: TGCGCCAGCAGCCAAAAAGCCGGGACACTTGCCGGGGAGCTGTTTTTT.

The chain carries TRBV27 and TRBJ2-7, with D maybe TRBD1 (5 bases). Trimming left V 5 bases short and J 3 bases short, with 14 bases between. The CDR3 sequence is 14 residues long. Germline V CDR1 and CDR2: MNHEY, SMNVEV (reference sequence). Here the CDR3 DNA reads TGTGCCAGCAGTGCTCAGGGTCCCCGCTACGAGCAGTACTTC. It encodes CASSAQGPRYEQYF.

V and J are TRBV28 and TRBJ2-7; possible D gene TRBD2, 5 bases. The CDR3 length is 12 residues. The germline V gene encodes CDR1 MDHEN and CDR2 SYDVKM. Trimming removed 6 bases from V and 5 bases from J, with 11 bases in between. In DNA, the CDR3 is TGTGCCAGCAGGGAGGCCCGAGACGAGCAGTACTTC. Protein: CASREARDEQYF.

The chain uses TRBV6-1 and TRBJ2-7, with a tentative D call TRBD2 (5 bases). Germline CDR1 MNHNS, CDR2 SASEGT. Trimming took off 6 bases at V and 6 bases at J, with 15 bases between the two ends. The CDR3 is 13 amino acids. As DNA, the CDR3 is TGTGCCAGCAGCTTCGGACCGGGGAGCGAGCAGTACTTC. This codes for CASSFGPGSEQYF.

The rearrangement joins TRBV28 to TRBJ2-4; D unclear. The V gene lost 2 bases and the J gene lost 0 bases, with 11 bases spanning the gap. Germline V gene data show CDR1 as MDHEN and CDR2 as SYDVKM. The CDR3 is 16 amino acids. This CDR3 reads CASSLRGALAKNIQYF. The CDR3 nucleotides are TGTGCCAGCAGTTTACGAGGCGCACTAGCCAAAAACATTCAGTACTTC.

This chain uses TRBV30 with TRBJ1-4; D perhaps matches TRBD1 (5 bases). This CDR3 has 12 amino acids. Germline V lookup: CDR1 GTSNPN, CDR2 SVGIG (reference sequence). Trimming removed 5 bases at V and 14 bases at J, with 18 bases between. CDR3 coding DNA: TGTGCCTGGGGTCCGGCAGGGTCAATTCTGTTTTTT. Translating it yields CAWGPAGSILFF. Together with reference TRBV30 and TRBJ1-4, the CDR3 gives the full variable domain: SQTIHQWPATLVQPVGSPLSLECTVEGTSNPNLYWYRQAAGRGLQLLFYSVGIGQISSEVPQNLSASRPQDRQFILSSKKLLLSDSGFYLCAWGPAGSILFFGSGTQLSVL.

The CDR3 nucleotides are TGTGCCTGGAGCGGAGGGTACACAGATACGCAGTATTTT. Encoded protein: CAWSGGYTDTQYF. The chain links TRBV30 to TRBJ2-3; TRBD2 is a possible D gene (6 bases). V dropped 3 bases and J dropped 2 bases, with 9 bases sitting between them. The CDR3 contains 13 residues. Germline V CDR1 and CDR2: GTSNPN, SVGIG (reference sequence).

The gene calls are TRBV29-1 and TRBJ1-5; possibly TRBD1 for D (5 bases). Trimming left V 5 bases short and J 2 bases short, with 25 bases between. Germline CDR1 SQVTM, CDR2 ANQGSEA. The CDR3 is made up of 18 amino acids. The CDR3 region is CSVHSPGLTKRGNQPQHF. Written as DNA, the CDR3 is TGCAGCGTTCACTCACCGGGACTAACCAAAAGGGGCAATCAGCCCCAGCATTTT.

The V call is TRBV27, the J call TRBJ2-1, with TRBD1 identical over 10 bases. Trimming removed 6 bases from V and 7 bases from J; junction bases left unmatched: 6. CDR3 length: 14 amino acids. CDR1 is MNHEY and CDR2 is SMNVEV in the germline V gene (reference sequence). CDR3 nucleotide sequence: TGTGCCAGCAGGAGCGGGACAGGGGTGAATGAGCAGTTCTTC. The encoded protein is CASRSGTGVNEQFF.

The chain is built from TRBV7-9 and TRBJ1-1, with D uncertain. The CDR3 consists of 13 residues. Germline V CDR1 and CDR2: SEHNR, FQNEAQ (reference sequence). Trimming took off 3 bases at V and 4 bases at J, with 9 bases between the two ends. CDR3 sequence: CASSFGSTTEAFF. As DNA, the CDR3 is TGTGCCAGCAGCTTTGGTTCGACCACTGAAGCTTTCTTT.

The V and J genes are TRBV19 and TRBJ2-7; maybe TRBD2 (6 bases). The germline CDR1 and CDR2 sequences are LNHDA and SQIVND (reference sequence). V was pared by 5 bases and J by 4 bases, with 9 bases between. This CDR3 comprises 12 residues. CDR3 sequence reads: CASSLGGYEQYF. The CDR3 nucleotides are TGTGCCAGTAGTCTGGGGGGTTACGAGCAGTACTTC. Together with reference TRBV19 and TRBJ2-7, the CDR3 gives the full variable domain: DGGITQSPKYLFRKEGQNVTLSCEQNLNHDAMYWYRQDPGQGLRLIYYSQIVNDFQKGDIAEGYSVSREKKESFPLTVTSAQKNPTAFYLCASSLGGYEQYFGPGTRLTVT.

This chain uses TRBV6-6 with TRBJ2-3; tentative D call: TRBD1 (5 bases). Germline V CDR1 and CDR2: MNHNY, SVGAGI (reference sequence). The CDR3 runs 13 residues. The V and J ends lost 3 bases and 3 bases respectively, with 7 bases between them. CDR3 amino acids: CASSYRQTDTQYF. In DNA, the CDR3 is TGTGCCAGCAGTTATAGACAGACAGATACGCAGTATTTT.

The chain couples TRBV6-5 to TRBJ2-7; no clear D gene. CDR1 is MNHEY and CDR2 is SVGAGI in the germline V gene. CDR3 length: 14 amino acids. The V end was cut by 1 base, the J end by 1 base, with 8 bases between. CDR3 coding DNA: TGTGCCAGCAGTTACTGGGTATATTCCTACGAGCAGTACTTC. Encoded protein: CASSYWVYSYEQYF.

V usage is TRBV5-1 and J usage is TRBJ2-7, with 7 positions matching TRBD2. Germline values: CDR1 SGHRS, CDR2 YFSETQ. The ends lost 4 bases at V and 2 bases at J; junction bases unmatched: 0. The length of the CDR3 is 12 residues. This CDR3 is CASSGGAYEQYF. The CDR3, as DNA: TGCGCCAGCAGCGGGGGGGCCTACGAGCAGTACTTC.

The chain combines TRBV19 with TRBJ2-2; a weak D match, TRBD2 (6 bases). This CDR3 spans 14 amino acids. CDR1 LNHDA and CDR2 SQIVND come from the germline V gene (reference sequence). V lost 6 bases and J lost 3, with 11 bases in between. The chain's CDR3 is CASRFREYTGELFF. In DNA, the CDR3 is TGTGCCAGTAGGTTTCGGGAGTACACCGGGGAGCTGTTTTTT.

The chain combines TRBV6-5 with TRBJ2-7; D may be TRBD2 (6 bases). Trimming stripped 2 bases from V and 1 base from J, with 12 bases between. The CDR3 is 15 residues long. The germline V gene encodes CDR1 MNHEY and CDR2 SVGAGI. The CDR3 sequence: CASSYREAGSYEQYF. The CDR3 DNA reads as TGTGCCAGCAGTTACAGGGAGGCAGGGTCCTACGAGCAGTACTTC.

The chain couples TRBV6-5 to TRBJ2-3; 8 bases line up with TRBD2. The CDR3 sequence is 13 residues long. Germline CDR1 reads MNHEY; CDR2 reads SVGAGI. The junction had 4 bases not matched to a gene; V was cut back by 8 bases and J by 3 bases. The CDR3 DNA reads as TGTGCCAGCCAGCGGGAGCTGACAGATACGCAGTATTTT. This translates into CASQRELTDTQYF.

The V gene is TRBV2, the J gene TRBJ2-7; D unresolved. CDR1 is SNHLY and CDR2 is FYNNEI in the germline V gene. V shed 7 bases and J shed 2 bases, with 9 bases lying between them. The CDR3 extends over 12 amino acids. The CDR3 DNA follows: TGTGCCAGCACACTTTCCACCTACGAGCAGTACTTC. It yields the protein CASTLSTYEQYF.

The V call is TRBV19, the J call TRBJ2-1; 8 bases are a match to TRBD1. Germline V gene data show CDR1 as LNHDA and CDR2 as SQIVND (reference sequence). The CDR3 spans 14 residues. The junction had 7 bases not matched to a gene; V was cut back by 7 bases and J by 5 bases. CDR3 DNA: TGTGCCAGTAATAAGGACAGGGCCCACAATGAGCAGTTCTTC. Protein: CASNKDRAHNEQFF. The full variable domain, with the rest looked up from reference TRBV19 and TRBJ2-1, is DGGITQSPKYLFRKEGQNVTLSCEQNLNHDAMYWYRQDPGQGLRLIYYSQIVNDFQKGDIAEGYSVSREKKESFPLTVTSAQKNPTAFYLCASNKDRAHNEQFFGPGTRLTVL.

Only one count was recorded for this clone. The chain couples TRBV6-6 to TRBJ2-7, with 7 bases that match TRBD1. This CDR3 is built from 15 residues. J was trimmed by 3 bases and V by 0 bases; bases with no gene match: 5. Germline V CDR1 and CDR2: MNHNY, SVGAGI (reference sequence). In DNA, the CDR3 is TGTGCCAGCAGTTACTCGATACAGGGGTACTACGAGCAGTACTTC. Protein product: CASSYSIQGYYEQYF.

This clone was seen more than once but under ten times. This chain connects TRBV6-1 to TRBJ2-7; 7 bases line up with TRBD2. V was clipped by 8 bases and J by 2 bases; unmatched bases: 9. This CDR3 comprises 14 residues. The V gene's germline CDR1 is MNHNS and CDR2 SASEGT. The chain's CDR3 is CASVTSWTAYEQYF. CDR3 nucleotides: TGTGCCAGCGTGACTAGCTGGACCGCCTACGAGCAGTACTTC.

This chain connects TRBV4-1 to TRBJ1-2; 8 nucleotides agree with TRBD1. The CDR3 spans 15 residues. V was clipped by 0 bases and J by 7 bases; unmatched bases: 7. Germline CDR1 is MGHRA and CDR2 is YSYEKL. In nucleotides, the CDR3 is TGCGCCAGCAGCCAAGATGGCAGGGGGCTTCGTGGCTACACCTTC. It specifies CASSQDGRGLRGYTF.

The chain recombines TRBV6-1 with TRBJ2-7; TRBD2 is a possible D gene (5 bases). V lost 8 bases to trimming and J lost 4 bases, with 9 bases between them. Germline CDR1 is MNHNS and CDR2 is SASEGT. The CDR3 covers 11 residues. Written as DNA, the CDR3 is TGTGCCAGCCCCCGCGGGTACGAGCAGTACTTC. Translating it yields CASPRGYEQYF.

The gene calls are TRBV5-1 and TRBJ1-2, with a possible D match to TRBD1 (6 bases). Trimming shortened V by 4 bases and J by 4 bases, and 20 bases separated the two germline ends. CDR1 SGHRS and CDR2 YFSETQ come from the germline V gene. The CDR3 spans 16 residues. The CDR3 spells CASSPAQDSGRYGYTF. CDR3 DNA sequence: TGCGCCAGCAGCCCAGCCCAGGACAGCGGGCGCTATGGCTACACCTTC.

This clone was counted a single time. This chain uses TRBV4-2 with TRBJ1-1, with D hard to call. V dropped 0 bases and J dropped 2 bases, with 10 bases sitting between them. The germline V gene has CDR1 LGHNA and CDR2 YNFKEQ. The CDR3 has 15 residues. The CDR3 is CASSQDPTRNTEAFF. CDR3 sequence (DNA): TGTGCCAGCAGCCAAGACCCAACTCGAAACACTGAAGCTTTCTTT.

In its sample, this clone was seen a few times. The rearrangement links TRBV5-1 to TRBJ1-3; unclear D gene. The germline V gene has CDR1 SGHRS and CDR2 YFSETQ. Trimming took 0 bases from V and 5 from J, leaving 9 bases between them. The CDR3 runs to 14 residues. This CDR3 reads CASSLGDLRNTIYF. The CDR3 nucleotides are TGCGCCAGCAGCTTGGGGGATCTGAGAAACACCATATATTTT. Looking up the rest from reference TRBV5-1 and TRBJ1-3 gives the full variable domain: KAGVTQTPRYLIKTRGQQVTLSCSPISGHRSVSWYQQTPGQGLQFLFEYFSETQRNKGNFPGRFSGRQFSNSRSEMNVSTLELGDSALYLCASSLGDLRNTIYFGEGSWLTVV.

The chain employs TRBV9 and TRBJ2-7; D might be TRBD1 (5 bases). Trimming removed 0 bases at V and 3 bases at J, with 13 bases between. CDR1 is SGDLS, CDR2 YYNGEE, per germline. The CDR3 length is 15 residues. The CDR3 nucleotides read TGTGCCAGCAGCGTAGACTTCGGCAGGGTCTACGAGCAGTACTTC. Translating gives CASSVDFGRVYEQYF.

A remark on this clone: At one end the junction does not follow the germline gene, possibly because of a read error. The V gene is TRBV28, the J gene TRBJ2-1; D might be TRBD1 or TRBD2, each matching 6 bases. Germline CDR1 MDHEN, CDR2 SYDVKM. The CDR3 is 12 residues long. The CDR3 reads CASRSRRDKGVF. The CDR3 DNA reads TGTGCCAGCAGATCCAGGCGGGACAAGGGTGTCTTC. The full variable domain, rest sourced from reference TRBV28 and TRBJ2-1, is DVKVTQSSRYLVKRTGEKVFLECVQDMDHENMFWYRQDPGLGLRLIYFSYDVKMKEKGDIPEGYSVSREKKERFSLILESASTNQTSMYLCASRSRRDKGVFGPGTRLTVL.

V gene TRBV9 combines with J gene TRBJ2-3; a weak D match, TRBD1 (6 bases). Trimming removed 0 bases at V and 6 bases at J, with 17 bases between. Per the germline V gene, CDR1 is SGDLS and CDR2 is YYNGEE. The CDR3 is made up of 16 amino acids. The CDR3 sequence: CASSVGGRTGWDTQYF. CDR3 nucleotides: TGTGCCAGCAGCGTAGGGGGGCGAACCGGTTGGGATACGCAGTATTTT.